This record looks at one T cell receptor beta chain sequence and its context. The J segment lost 1 base and the V segment lost 6 bases, leaving 7 bases of the junction unmatched. Germline V gene data show CDR1 as WSHSY and CDR2 as SAAADI. CDR3 length: 15 amino acids. Clones were read by immunoSEQ multiplex PCR, and TCRdb kept only the in-frame ones, dropping some. Among 250,000 to 300,000 clones listed, about 87% were seen once. This record comes from a study of Ad26.COV2.S vaccination and SARS-CoV-2 variants. Treatment in this sample: about 20 received Ad26.COV2.S at low or high dose, single or two shots; about 5 received placebo; per-sample allocation not given. It was on day 63 after the first vaccine or placebo injection that samples were taken.

This TCR was sampled from a person aged 18-65 years who received the Ad26.COV2.S COVID-19 vaccine or a placebo. The genes are TRBV10-2 and TRBJ2-7; 9 bases fit TRBD2. The input for sequencing was peripheral blood, taken in a trial of Ad26.COV2.S vaccine versus placebo. Written as DNA, the CDR3 is TGCGCCAGCAGGGAGGGGCTAGCGGGGTCCTACGAGCAGTACTTC. This sequence encodes CASREGLAGSYEQYF.